This T cell receptor (beta chain) was identified during a study of early T cells in non-severe SARS-CoV-2 infection. Turning to the study itself: It was bulk RNA from unsorted whole blood that was sequenced, and the chains were unpaired.

A few counts support this clonotype. What it binds is unknown. Germline trimming cut 6 bases from V and 7 bases from J; bases unmatched to any gene: 9. This CDR3 is 14 amino acids long. Germline V gene lookup returns CDR1 MNHNY and CDR2 SVGAGI (reference sequence). Study-wide findings and caveats: Matching with VDJdb favored anti-spike CD8 responses (missing private and CD4 specificities).

Attachment of unique molecular identifiers was made to individual cDNA molecules. TCRdb redid the calling of the 5' RACE reads with MiXCR, one entry per CDR3 protein. Of about 98,000 distinct CDR3 sequences listed, roughly 9.6% are singletons. V gene TRBV6-6 combines with J gene TRBJ1-5; 7 bases match TRBD1. This clonotype was obtained from an adult who was a healthcare worker with PCR-confirmed SARS-CoV-2 infection or an uninfected control (not recorded which). The sequenced material came from whole blood. The DNA of the CDR3 is TGTGCCAGCAGGCCACAGGGGCCCGGGCAGCCCCAGCATTTT. Amino acid sequence: CASRPQGPGQPQHF.